Each of the 25 T cell receptor beta chains below was sequenced from the same sample in a study of shared clonotypes between healthy human individuals. Clones were sequenced by immunoSEQ multiplex PCR, and TCRdb holds only the in-frame ones, with some missing. The sample records 550,000 to 850,000 clones, approximately 79% being singletons. Sequencing was performed on memory CD4+ T cells sorted from blood. Subset described: CD45RA-negative fraction. The receptors shown here come from a woman in her twenties or thirties in good health.

The chain carries TRBV7-9 and TRBJ2-1; no clear D gene. The germline V and J ends were trimmed by 3 bases and 7 bases, with 10 bases remaining between them. CDR1 is SEHNR, CDR2 FQNEAQ, per germline (reference sequence). This CDR3 has 13 amino acids. The CDR3 spells CASSLRWENEQFF. CDR3 sequence (DNA): TGTGCCAGCAGCTTGCGATGGGAAAATGAGCAGTTCTTC.

This rearrangement joins TRBV25-1 to TRBJ2-1, with a possible D match to TRBD2 (6 bases). In germline, CDR1 is MGHDK, CDR2 SYGVNS. The CDR3 runs 18 residues. V was pared by 2 bases and J by 1 base, with 18 bases between. CDR3 in DNA: TGTGCCAGCAGTGAAGCGCTTAGCGGCAACTTTTCCTACAATGAGCAGTTCTTC. Amino acids: CASSEALSGNFSYNEQFF.

The chain couples TRBV28 to TRBJ1-4, with 8 nucleotides matching TRBD1. Trimming at V came to 5 bases and at J to 7 bases, leaving 6 bases not matched to a gene. The CDR3 spans 14 residues. Germline V gene data show CDR1 as MDHEN and CDR2 as SYDVKM. The CDR3 bases are TGTGCCAGCAGTATCGGGACAGGCGTTGAAAAACTGTTTTTT. This encodes CASSIGTGVEKLFF. Together with reference TRBV28 and TRBJ1-4, the CDR3 gives the full variable domain: DVKVTQSSRYLVKRTGEKVFLECVQDMDHENMFWYRQDPGLGLRLIYFSYDVKMKEKGDIPEGYSVSREKKERFSLILESASTNQTSMYLCASSIGTGVEKLFFGSGTQLSVL.

The chain is built from TRBV7-3 and TRBJ2-2, with 7 bases lining up with TRBD1. Germline V gene sequence: CDR1 SGHTA, CDR2 FQGTGA. The J segment lost 1 base and the V segment lost 5 bases, leaving 7 bases of the junction unmatched. The length of the CDR3 is 16 residues. The CDR3 protein is CASSPTTGWNTGELFF. CDR3 nucleotides: TGTGCCAGCAGCCCTACGACAGGGTGGAACACCGGGGAGCTGTTTTTT.

The chain is built from TRBV4-1 and TRBJ1-1; D unclear. Germline V CDR1 and CDR2: MGHRA, YSYEKL. V was pared by 1 base and J by 5 bases, with 14 bases between. CDR3 length: 15 amino acids. The CDR3 DNA sequence: TGCGCCAGCAGCCAAGGTCGCTTGGTGGGGACTGAAGCTTTCTTT. Its translation: CASSQGRLVGTEAFF.

V gene TRBV6-1 combines with J gene TRBJ2-1, with 7 bases identical to TRBD1. The V gene end was trimmed by 4 bases and the J gene end by 5 bases; junction bases not matched to a gene: 8. CDR3 length: 15 residues. CDR1 and CDR2 (germline): MNHNS, SASEGT. The CDR3 reads CASSVTGRVNNEQFF. The CDR3 DNA reads TGTGCCAGCAGTGTGACAGGGCGTGTCAACAATGAGCAGTTCTTC.

The chain employs TRBV10-3 and TRBJ2-2; D uncertain. The germline CDR1 and CDR2 sequences are ENHRY and SYGVKD. V shed 6 bases and J shed 2 bases, with 10 bases lying between them. The CDR3 covers 14 residues. CDR3 nucleotide sequence: TGTGCCATCAGGACCCTTATTAACACCGGGGAGCTGTTTTTT. This encodes CAIRTLINTGELFF.

This clone was counted between two and nine times. The V gene is TRBV10-3, the J gene TRBJ1-3; TRBD1 matches 7 bases. V lost 3 bases, J lost 2 bases, and 4 bases stayed unmatched. The germline V gene encodes CDR1 ENHRY and CDR2 SYGVKD. The CDR3 totals 15 residues. The CDR3: CAISDKTGPGNTIYF. CDR3 nucleotide sequence: TGTGCCATCAGTGATAAGACAGGGCCTGGAAACACCATATATTTT.

This clone was seen only a few times. The chain couples TRBV28 to TRBJ1-2; weak D call: TRBD1 (6 bases). The V gene's germline CDR1 is MDHEN and CDR2 SYDVKM. With 8 bases removed from V and 3 bases from J, the gap between germline ends came to 13 bases. This CDR3 is 13 amino acids long. This chain's CDR3 is CASGGSSYYGYTF. The CDR3 DNA reads as TGTGCCAGCGGGGGCTCGAGCTACTATGGCTACACCTTC.

The chain combines TRBV18 with TRBJ2-7; weak D call: TRBD2 (6 bases). The CDR3 is made up of 15 amino acids. Germline CDR1 is KGHSH and CDR2 is LQKENI. The V and J ends lost 1 base and 2 bases respectively, with 12 bases between them. CDR3 amino acids: CASSPRGDLTYEQYF. The DNA of the CDR3 is TGTGCCAGCTCACCACGGGGGGACTTAACCTACGAGCAGTACTTC. The complete variable domain, with remaining parts taken from reference TRBV18 and TRBJ2-7, reads NAGVMQNPRHLVRRRGQEARLRCSPMKGHSHVYWYRQLPEEGLKFMVYLQKENIIDESGMPKERFSAEFPKEGPSILRIQQVVRGDSAAYFCASSPRGDLTYEQYFGPGTRLTVT.

In this sample, this clone turned up a few times. The chain has TRBV5-4 and TRBJ2-1; perhaps TRBD2 as D (5 bases). Germline V lookup: CDR1 SGHNT, CDR2 YYREEE (reference sequence). This CDR3 comprises 15 residues. Between the trimmed V and J ends, which lost 2 bases and 4 bases, there was a span of 13 bases. CDR3 loop: CASSFGGPDYNEQFF. The CDR3 nucleotides are TGTGCCAGCAGCTTTGGCGGGCCTGATTACAATGAGCAGTTCTTC. The full variable domain, with the rest looked up from reference TRBV5-4 and TRBJ2-1, is ETGVTQSPTHLIKTRGQQVTLRCSSQSGHNTVSWYQQALGQGPQFIFQYYREEENGRGNFPPRFSGLQFPNYSSELNVNALELDDSALYLCASSFGGPDYNEQFFGPGTRLTVL.

This clone was recorded a few times. The sample carries other DNA sequences with the same CDR3. V is TRBV18 and J is TRBJ2-3; TRBD2 matches 9 bases. This CDR3 is built from 15 residues. V trimming: 3 bases; J trimming: 3 bases; junction bases outside the gene matches: 4. The germline V gene has CDR1 KGHSH and CDR2 LQKENI. The CDR3 reads CASSPTLAGTDTQYF. CDR3 DNA: TGTGCCAGCTCACCCACGCTAGCGGGGACAGATACGCAGTATTTT.

This clone was recorded at least ten times. The chain employs TRBV5-1 and TRBJ2-2, with 10 bases lining up with TRBD2. The trim removed 4 bases at V and 7 bases at J, leaving 10 bases unmatched. CDR1 is SGHRS, CDR2 YFSETQ, per germline. There are 16 residues in the CDR3. The CDR3 spells CASSPSTSGLGGELFF. In DNA, the CDR3 is TGCGCCAGCAGCCCCTCGACTAGCGGGCTAGGCGGGGAGCTGTTTTTT.

The V gene is TRBV6-5, the J gene TRBJ1-3; D remains unclear. Germline V gene sequence: CDR1 MNHEY, CDR2 SVGAGI. V was shortened by 7 bases and J by 8 bases, with 15 bases between the two germline ends. There are 13 residues in the CDR3. The CDR3 coding sequence is TGTGCCAGCATTAGGGATCTGAGGGACACCATATATTTT. Protein sequence: CASIRDLRDTIYF.

V is TRBV9 and J is TRBJ1-2; D remains unclear. Germline V gives CDR1 SGDLS, CDR2 YYNGEE. V shed 0 bases and J shed 4 bases, with 13 bases lying between them. The CDR3 sequence is 15 residues long. Here the CDR3 reads CASSVGGWESYGYTF. CDR3 coding DNA: TGTGCCAGCAGCGTAGGGGGATGGGAGAGCTATGGCTACACCTTC. The full variable domain, its missing parts supplied by reference TRBV9 and TRBJ1-2, is DSGVTQTPKHLITATGQRVTLRCSPRSGDLSVYWYQQSLDQGLQFLIQYYNGEERAKGNILERFSAQQFPDLHSELNLSSLELGDSALYFCASSVGGWESYGYTFGSGTRLTVV.

A remark on this clone: Mismatch with germline at one junction end may stem from a read error. This specimen includes other DNA sequences encoding the same CDR3. This chain links TRBV20-1 with TRBJ2-5, with D unresolved. This CDR3 has 11 residues. Per the germline V gene, CDR1 is DFQATT and CDR2 is SNEGSKA (reference sequence). The CDR3 DNA sequence: TGCAGTGCTAGAGACCAGGAGACCCAGTACTTC. Translated: CSARDQETQYF.

The chain couples TRBV5-8 to TRBJ2-5, with TRBD1 matching 7 bases. V lost 0 bases and J lost 1; bases outside the gene matches: 3. Germline CDR1 is SGHTS and CDR2 is YDEGEE. The CDR3 sequence is 15 residues long. CDR3 sequence (DNA): TGTGCCAGCAGCTTGGGGACAGGAGCCCAAGAGACCCAGTACTTC. This codes for CASSLGTGAQETQYF.

This sequence joins TRBV5-1 and TRBJ2-2; D unclear. Germline V gene sequence: CDR1 SGHRS, CDR2 YFSETQ. With 6 bases removed from V and 1 base from J, the gap between germline ends came to 16 bases. This CDR3 spans 16 amino acids. The CDR3 bases are TGCGCCAGCATGAGGACGACCCAAATGAACACCGGGGAGCTGTTTTTT. Translating it yields CASMRTTQMNTGELFF.

The V call is TRBV2, the J call TRBJ1-1, with unresolved D. Trimming took 5 bases from V and 5 from J, leaving 12 bases between them. The CDR3 extends over 13 amino acids. Germline V CDR1 and CDR2: SNHLY, FYNNEI. The CDR3 DNA sequence: TGTGCCAGCAGTTTCAAGGGCTGGACTGAAGCTTTCTTT. The encoded protein is CASSFKGWTEAFF.

The chain couples TRBV5-1 to TRBJ2-5, with TRBD2 matching 8 bases. The CDR3 contains 17 residues. Germline CDR1 and CDR2: SGHRS and YFSETQ. After removal of 1 base from V and 4 bases from J, the junction contained 12 bases not matched to a gene. The CDR3 sequence is CASSLFVRTSWVETQYF. DNA of the CDR3: TGCGCCAGCAGCTTGTTTGTGAGGACTAGCTGGGTAGAGACCCAGTACTTC.

This clone was observed a few times. Other DNA variants within this sample encode the same CDR3. V usage is TRBV5-1 and J usage is TRBJ1-5; a weak D match, TRBD1 (5 bases). This CDR3 has 15 amino acids. Germline V gene sequence: CDR1 SGHRS, CDR2 YFSETQ. V lost 0 bases and J lost 0, with 7 bases in between. The CDR3 loop is CASSLDGGSNQPQHF. In nucleotides, the CDR3 is TGCGCCAGCAGCTTGGACGGGGGTAGCAATCAGCCCCAGCATTTT.

The table lists this clone with many counts. J is TRBJ2-2 and V is TRBV6-1; D not resolved. Trimming cost V 6 bases and J 0 bases, with 5 bases left between them. The CDR3 has 13 residues. Germline V gene data show CDR1 as MNHNS and CDR2 as SASEGT. The CDR3 region is CASRATNTGELFF. For the CDR3, the DNA is TGTGCCAGCAGGGCCACGAACACCGGGGAGCTGTTTTTT.

Comment on this clone: In the same sample, other DNA sequences code for this CDR3. J is TRBJ2-1 and V is TRBV5-1; D call uncertain. The CDR3 loop spans 14 amino acids. V shed 0 bases and J shed 5 bases, with 9 bases lying between them. Germline CDR1 is SGHRS and CDR2 is YFSETQ. The CDR3 nucleotides are TGCGCCAGCAGCTTGGGGACGGACCACAATGAGCAGTTCTTC. Its translation: CASSLGTDHNEQFF.

The chain links TRBV4-1 to TRBJ2-2; D remains unclear. The germline gives CDR1 MGHRA, CDR2 YSYEKL. This CDR3 has 11 residues. The V end lost 3 bases, the J end lost 6 bases, and 2 bases lay between the germline ends. For the CDR3, the DNA is TGCGCCAGCAGCCACTCCGGGGAGCTGTTTTTT. It yields the protein CASSHSGELFF.

J is TRBJ1-1 and V is TRBV11-2, with D tentatively TRBD1 (6 bases). This CDR3 spans 14 amino acids. The ends were cut back, 3 bases at V and 0 bases at J, with 8 bases in the middle. Germline CDR1 SGHAT, CDR2 FQNNGV. The CDR3 DNA reads as TGTGCCAGCAGCTTGGCAGGGGTGAACACTGAAGCTTTCTTT. Encoded protein: CASSLAGVNTEAFF.